What follows are 29 T cell receptor beta chains derived from one specimen sequenced in a study of blood T cells in healthy people across ages. A second PCR, run for roughly 7 to 11 cycles, used a sample-barcoded 5' primer plus a J-beta primer mix. TCRdb passed the 5' RACE reads through MiXCR, listing each CDR3 protein once. Of about 640,000 distinct CDR3 sequences detected, roughly 53% appear once; the ten largest clones hold 35% to 40%. Sequencing was carried out using blood. The receptors originated from a man aged 60 to 75 in good health.

This clonotype was recorded a few times. The rearrangement links TRBV5-1 to TRBJ1-4; possible D gene TRBD1, 6 bases. The V gene's germline CDR1 is SGHRS and CDR2 YFSETQ. Trimming removed 4 bases at V and 0 bases at J, with 13 bases between. The CDR3 covers 16 residues. The DNA for the CDR3 is TGCGCCAGCAGCCCGGGGGACATTGCAACTAATGAAAAACTGTTTTTT. This gives the protein CASSPGDIATNEKLFF. Full variable domain (missing parts from reference TRBV5-1 and TRBJ1-4): KAGVTQTPRYLIKTRGQQVTLSCSPISGHRSVSWYQQTPGQGLQFLFEYFSETQRNKGNFPGRFSGRQFSNSRSEMNVSTLELGDSALYLCASSPGDIATNEKLFFGSGTQLSVL.

The chain uses TRBV27 and TRBJ2-4; no definite D call. The end of the DNA fits TRBJ2-7 better, so the J call may be wrong. The CDR3 loop spans 15 amino acids. Germline V gene sequence: CDR1 MNHEY, CDR2 SMNVEV (reference sequence). The CDR3 bases are TGTGCCAGCAGTGCCGGACGCCCCAGCTCCTACGAGCAGTACTTC. Protein sequence: CASSAGRPSSYEQYF.

This clonotype was seen only a few times. J is TRBJ1-2 and V is TRBV6-1, with D perhaps matching TRBD1 (5 bases). CDR1 is MNHNS, CDR2 SASEGT, per germline. The CDR3 spans 17 residues. V shed 3 bases and J shed 2 bases, with 19 bases lying between them. For the CDR3, the DNA is TGTGCCAGCAGTGATCCCGGGGGACCGGAGAAAAACTATGGCTACACCTTC. Amino acid sequence: CASSDPGGPEKNYGYTF.

A remark on this clonotype: A much bigger clone sits one base away, suggesting this may be a read error. This chain joins TRBV29-1 and TRBJ2-5; D remains ambiguous. Trimming removed 4 bases from V and 11 bases from J, with 20 bases in between. The CDR3 runs 13 residues. CDR1 is SQVTM, CDR2 ANQGSEA, per germline. CDR3 region: CSVGWDTCNEQYF. In DNA, the CDR3 is TGCAGCGTTGGTTGGGATACCTGCAATGAGCAGTACTTC.

The chain uses TRBV3-1 and TRBJ2-1; 12 bases fit TRBD2. The germline V gene encodes CDR1 LGHDT and CDR2 YNNKEL (reference sequence). The CDR3 is 14 amino acids. Losses at the gene ends were 5 bases for V and 6 bases for J; bases not matched to a gene: 2. The CDR3 DNA reads as TGTGCCAGCAGCGCTAGCGGGGGGGCCAATGAGCAGTTCTTC. It is translated as CASSASGGANEQFF.

This clonotype was counted between two and nine times. The chain links TRBV5-5 to TRBJ2-4, with D possibly TRBD2 on 5 matching bases. V lost 2 bases, J lost 2 bases, and 8 bases lay in between. The CDR3 has 14 amino acids. Germline V lookup: CDR1 SGHKS, CDR2 YYEKEE (reference sequence). CDR3 DNA: TGTGCCAGCAGCTTAGAGGGAACCAAAAACATTCAGTACTTC. Its protein is CASSLEGTKNIQYF.

Here the CDR3 DNA reads TGTGCCACCAGCAGAGGTGGGATCTACAATGAGCAGTTCTTC. Translation: CATSRGGIYNEQFF. The rearrangement joins TRBV15 to TRBJ2-1; no reliable D call. The CDR3 consists of 14 residues. V lost 1 base and J 3 bases, leaving 7 bases between the germline ends. Germline-derived CDR1 and CDR2 are LNHNV and YYDKDF (reference sequence).

V and J are TRBV5-5 and TRBJ2-1, with D perhaps matching TRBD2 (6 bases). Matching the DNA end better, TRBJ2-7 makes the J call doubtful. CDR3 size: 17 residues. Per germline, CDR1 SGHKS and CDR2 YYEKEE (reference sequence). The CDR3 DNA follows: TGTGCCAGCAGCTTGGCCGGGGACTCGAGCTCCTACAATGAGCAGTACTTC. Translated, it gives CASSLAGDSSSYNEQYF.

This CDR3 is CASSARDRDTEAFF. The CDR3 DNA sequence: TGTGCCAGCAGCGCCCGGGACAGGGACACTGAAGCTTTCTTT. The chain links TRBV3-1 to TRBJ1-1; TRBD1 aligns across 9 bases. The J segment lost 3 bases and the V segment lost 5 bases, leaving 4 bases of the junction unmatched. Germline V lookup: CDR1 LGHDT, CDR2 YNNKEL (reference sequence). The CDR3 has 14 amino acids.

CDR3 coding DNA: TGTGCCAGCAGTTACTCGAGATACAGGGTGGGCAACGAGCAGTACTTC. This codes for CASSYSRYRVGNEQYF. The chain couples TRBV6-5 to TRBJ2-4, with D perhaps TRBD1 (6 bases). The DNA end lines up better with TRBJ2-7; the J call may be wrong. Germline CDR1 is MNHEY and CDR2 is SVGAGI. The length of the CDR3 is 16 residues.

The rearrangement joins TRBV27 to TRBJ2-7; D may be TRBD1 (6 bases). Trimming removed 3 bases from V and 3 bases from J, with 12 bases in between. Germline-derived CDR1 and CDR2 are MNHEY and SMNVEV (reference sequence). This CDR3 contains 14 residues. CDR3 coding DNA: TGTGCCAGCAGTTTCTCTCAAGGGGGCTACGAGCAGTACTTC. Its translation: CASSFSQGGYEQYF.

The chain couples TRBV4-2 to TRBJ1-6, with no clear D. V was trimmed by 7 bases and J by 6 bases, leaving 13 bases between them. The germline V gene has CDR1 LGHNA and CDR2 YNFKEQ. The CDR3 has 14 residues. CDR3 protein: CASNRWESNSPLHF. CDR3 DNA sequence: TGTGCCAGCAATCGATGGGAGAGTAATTCACCCCTCCACTTT.

This chain connects TRBV5-4 to TRBJ2-1, with D maybe TRBD1 (5 bases). Per the germline V gene, CDR1 is SGHNT and CDR2 is YYREEE (reference sequence). There are 15 residues in the CDR3. With 2 bases removed from V and 0 bases from J, the gap between germline ends came to 9 bases. The CDR3 nucleotides read TGTGCCAGCAGCTTACGACAGACCTCCTACAATGAGCAGTTCTTC. Amino acid sequence: CASSLRQTSYNEQFF. Drawing the rest from reference TRBV5-4 and TRBJ2-1, the complete variable domain is ETGVTQSPTHLIKTRGQQVTLRCSSQSGHNTVSWYQQALGQGPQFIFQYYREEENGRGNFPPRFSGLQFPNYSSELNVNALELDDSALYLCASSLRQTSYNEQFFGPGTRLTVL.

The DNA of the CDR3 is TGTGCCAGCAGAGGAGTTATCGAGCAGTTCTTC. Amino acids: CASRGVIEQFF. V is TRBV6-5 and J is TRBJ2-1, with D hard to call. CDR1 and CDR2 from the germline V gene are MNHEY and SVGAGI. The V and J ends lost 6 bases and 10 bases respectively, with 10 bases between them. The CDR3 covers 11 residues.

The V and J genes are TRBV12-3 or TRBV12-4 and TRBJ1-5, with 9 bases aligning to TRBD1. The CDR3 totals 15 residues. The V segment lost 1 base and the J segment 12 bases; nucleotides outside the gene matches: 10. The CDR3 DNA is TGTGCCAGCAGTTTAGTAGCCGGGACAGGGTACCTCCAGCATTTT. It translates to CASSLVAGTGYLQHF.

V usage is TRBV5-1 and J usage is TRBJ2-7, with no clear D. CDR3 size: 13 residues. V gave up 0 bases and J gave up 6 bases, with 10 bases separating them. Germline-derived CDR1 and CDR2 are SGHRS and YFSETQ. The CDR3 nucleotides are TGCGCCAGCAGCTTGGGACTGACCTCCGAGCAGTACTTC. This translates into CASSLGLTSEQYF.

V usage is TRBV10-3 and J usage is TRBJ2-1; 7 positions agree with TRBD2. V lost 4 bases, J lost 7 bases, and 4 bases stayed unmatched. CDR1 and CDR2 from the germline V gene are ENHRY and SYGVKD. This CDR3 has 13 residues. The CDR3 here is CAISGGGMNEQFF. CDR3 nucleotide sequence: TGTGCCATCAGTGGGGGGGGGATGAATGAGCAGTTCTTC.

This chain links TRBV6-5 with TRBJ1-6; no definite D call. In germline, CDR1 is MNHEY, CDR2 SVGAGI. Trimming removed 2 bases at V and 8 bases at J, with 16 bases between. The CDR3 extends over 16 amino acids. As DNA, the CDR3 is TGTGCCAGCAGTTACGCGTCGGGTCGGAGGGATTCACCCCTCCACTTT. Amino acids: CASSYASGRRDSPLHF.

This clonotype has a count of ten or more. V is TRBV3-1 and J is TRBJ2-5, with a possible D match to TRBD2 (6 bases). The CDR3 consists of 15 residues. Germline assignment: CDR1 LGHDT and CDR2 YNNKEL (reference sequence). Trimming took off 1 base at V and 8 bases at J, with 17 bases between the two ends. The CDR3 DNA reads TGTGCCAGCAGCCAAGGGAGGGGTCCCGAGGCCACCCAGTACTTC. Its protein is CASSQGRGPEATQYF.

The V and J genes are TRBV7-9 and TRBJ2-3, with TRBD2 identical over 10 bases. CDR3 length equals 15 residues. Germline V gives CDR1 SEHNR, CDR2 FQNEAQ (reference sequence). The J segment lost 8 bases and the V segment lost 2 bases, leaving 7 bases of the junction unmatched. This chain's CDR3 is CASSLQAGGRGTQYF. The CDR3 bases are TGTGCCAGCAGCTTACAAGCGGGGGGGCGGGGTACGCAGTATTTT. Full variable domain (remainder filled in from reference TRBV7-9 and TRBJ2-3): DTGVSQNPRHKITKRGQNVTFRCDPISEHNRLYWYRQTLGQGPEFLTYFQNEAQLEKSRLLSDRFSAERPKGSFSTLEIQRTEQGDSAMYLCASSLQAGGRGTQYFGPGTRLTVL.

This chain uses TRBV6-1 with TRBJ2-3; a possible D gene is TRBD1 (6 bases). Germline V gene lookup returns CDR1 MNHNS and CDR2 SASEGT. Trimming took off 4 bases at V and 4 bases at J, with 9 bases between the two ends. This CDR3 region has 13 residues. The CDR3 protein is CASSATGPDTQYF. The CDR3 region has the DNA TGTGCCAGCAGTGCTACAGGGCCAGATACGCAGTATTTT.

J is TRBJ2-1 and V is TRBV11-2, with 9 bases identical to TRBD2. From germline, CDR1 is SGHAT and CDR2 FQNNGV. This CDR3 comprises 19 residues. Trimming took 2 bases from V and 5 from J; bases not matched to a gene: 16. The CDR3 region is CASSLRAPGRGGINNEQFF. In nucleotides, the CDR3 is TGTGCCAGCAGCTTACGGGCACCCGGGCGGGGGGGAATAAACAATGAGCAGTTCTTC.

The chain uses TRBV27 and TRBJ1-1; TRBD1 matches 9 bases. This CDR3 spans 13 amino acids. Germline CDR1 MNHEY, CDR2 SMNVEV (reference sequence). J lost 7 bases, V lost 5 bases, and 5 bases had no gene match. CDR3 region: CASSPGQGNEAFF. The CDR3 nucleotides read TGTGCCAGCAGTCCGGGACAGGGTAATGAAGCTTTCTTT.

J is TRBJ2-5 and V is TRBV29-1; TRBD2 aligns across 8 bases. The J call is uncertain, as TRBJ2-1 better fits the DNA end. The CDR3 totals 15 residues. CDR1 is SQVTM, CDR2 ANQGSEA, per germline. Here the CDR3 reads CSVLGSGGLQETQFF. The DNA for the CDR3 is TGCAGCGTCCTCGGGAGCGGGGGCCTCCAAGAGACCCAGTTCTTC.

CDR3 DNA: TGTGCCAGCAGCCAAAAGAACACTGAAGCTTTCTTT. The encoded protein is CASSQKNTEAFF. The V call is TRBV3-1, the J call TRBJ1-1; D unresolved. The CDR3 consists of 12 residues. V lost 2 bases, J lost 1 base, and 2 bases lay in between. Germline values: CDR1 LGHDT, CDR2 YNNKEL (reference sequence).

The V call is TRBV20-1, the J call TRBJ2-3, with D possibly called TRBD1 or TRBD2 (5 bases each). V lost 2 bases and J lost 1, with 7 bases in between. Germline CDR1 and CDR2: DFQATT and SNEGSKA (reference sequence). This CDR3 spans 13 amino acids. The CDR3 nucleotides are TGCAGTGCTAGAATGGGGGGCACAGATACGCAGTATTTT. Protein sequence: CSARMGGTDTQYF.

The V and J genes are TRBV12-5 and TRBJ2-3; the match to TRBD1 covers 10 bases. V lost 3 bases to trimming and J lost 3 bases; unmatched junction nucleotides: 3. The CDR3 totals 15 residues. Germline values: CDR1 LGHNT, CDR2 FRNRAP. CDR3 loop: CASGFGQGGTDTQYF. The CDR3 nucleotides are TGTGCTAGTGGTTTTGGACAGGGGGGGACAGATACGCAGTATTTT.

V usage is TRBV29-1 and J usage is TRBJ1-1, with no clear D. V lost 1 base to trimming and J lost 0 bases, with 6 bases between them. Germline lookup yields CDR1 SQVTM and CDR2 ANQGSEA. The CDR3 covers 13 residues. The CDR3 spells CSVEGGLNTEAFF. The CDR3 DNA is TGCAGCGTTGAAGGGGGTTTGAACACTGAAGCTTTCTTT.

V gene TRBV20-1 combines with J gene TRBJ1-6; 8 bases map to TRBD1. This CDR3 is built from 14 residues. V gave up 5 bases and J gave up 5 bases; unmatched junction bases: 5. Germline values: CDR1 DFQATT, CDR2 SNEGSKA (reference sequence). For the CDR3, the DNA is TGCAGTGCTGACAGGGGTGGCAATAATTCACCCCTCCACTTT. Its translation: CSADRGGNNSPLHF.